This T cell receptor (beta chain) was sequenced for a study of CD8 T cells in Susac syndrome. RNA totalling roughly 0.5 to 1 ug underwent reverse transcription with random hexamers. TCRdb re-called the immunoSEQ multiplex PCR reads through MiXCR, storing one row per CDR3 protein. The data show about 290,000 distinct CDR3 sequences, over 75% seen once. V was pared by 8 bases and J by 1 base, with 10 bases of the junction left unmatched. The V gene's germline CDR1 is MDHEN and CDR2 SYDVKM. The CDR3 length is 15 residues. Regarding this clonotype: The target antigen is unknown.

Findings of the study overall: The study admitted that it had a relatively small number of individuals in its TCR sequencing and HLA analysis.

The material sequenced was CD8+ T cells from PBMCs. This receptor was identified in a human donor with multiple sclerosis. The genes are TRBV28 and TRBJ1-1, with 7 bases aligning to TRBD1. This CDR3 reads CASSYRGPRNTEAFF. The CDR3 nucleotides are TGTGCCAGCTCATACAGGGGACCTCGGAACACTGAAGCTTTCTTT.